The present entry profiles one T cell receptor beta chain with its context. This entry is derived from a study of blood T cell repertoires in COVID-19. Overall study context: The samples span acute and convalescent COVID-19 from the United States, Italy and Spain. T cells, B-cell-depleted T cells, or PBMCs supplied cDNA or gDNA.

Per the study methods: The authors estimated nucleated cell counts from reference gene primer amplification. Produced via immunoSEQ multiplex PCR; TCRdb's table is partial and in-frame only. That table gives V, J and clone size, and the DNA gave D and trimming. The table has approximately 65,000 clones, 81% seen once; the top ten hold 15% to 19%. The sequenced material came from peripheral blood. The source is a man aged 80 or over with acute or convalescent COVID-19.

The CDR3: CASSPEAVSKAFF. The CDR3 DNA reads as TGTGCCAGCAGCCCGGAGGCAGTTAGTAAAGCTTTCTTT. The chain recombines TRBV5-4 with TRBJ1-1, with no clear D. Germline-derived CDR1 and CDR2 are SGHNT and YYREEE (reference sequence). This CDR3 has 13 residues. V dropped 4 bases and J dropped 9 bases, with 16 bases sitting between them.